The 7 T cell receptor beta chains below come from one sample, sequenced in a study of high-grade serous ovarian cancer treatment subgroups. Tumor samples were obtained before definitive surgery or chemotherapy. Some clones are missing from TCRdb's copy, which holds only in-frame ones; the method was immunoSEQ multiplex PCR. Altogether about 16,000 clones are present, about 90% being singletons, with the ten largest covering just under 6.5%. Sequences were obtained from tumor tissue. The receptors stem from a human donor with high-grade serous ovarian cancer.

In DNA form, the CDR3 reads TGTGCCAGCAGTATTCCCTACGGACATGCGAACACCGGGGAGCTGTTTTTT. Translating gives CASSIPYGHANTGELFF. The V call is TRBV11-3, the J call TRBJ2-2, with D possibly TRBD1 on 5 matching bases. Trimming pared 6 bases from V and 0 bases from J, leaving 17 bases between. Looked up from germline, CDR1 is SGHNT and CDR2 is YENEEA. This CDR3 is built from 17 residues.

The CDR3 protein is CASSWEPGQGTYEQYF. DNA of the CDR3: TGCGCCAGCAGCTGGGAACCGGGACAGGGTACCTACGAGCAGTACTTC. The rearrangement links TRBV5-1 to TRBJ2-7; 9 positions match TRBD1. Unmatched junction bases numbered 9, after V lost 3 bases and J lost 2 bases. CDR3 length: 16 residues. CDR1 is SGHRS, CDR2 YFSETQ, per germline.

This sequence joins TRBV29-1 and TRBJ2-7; the D gene could be TRBD1 or TRBD2 (5 bases each). V was shortened by 6 bases and J by 3 bases, with 18 bases between the two germline ends. Germline V gene lookup returns CDR1 SQVTM and CDR2 ANQGSEA. The CDR3 extends over 14 amino acids. The CDR3: CSVSTGTVVYEQYF. CDR3 nucleotides: TGCAGCGTCAGTACCGGGACGGTAGTCTACGAGCAGTACTTC.

V gene TRBV7-3 combines with J gene TRBJ2-2; D unresolved. V was clipped by 0 bases and J by 4 bases, with 6 bases between them. This CDR3 is built from 14 residues. Germline CDR1 and CDR2: SGHTA and FQGTGA. In nucleotides, the CDR3 is TGTGCCAGCAGCTTAACAGACGGCACCGGGGAGCTGTTTTTT. Amino acid sequence: CASSLTDGTGELFF.

The chain links TRBV30 to TRBJ1-3; D might be TRBD1 (5 bases). Germline loops: CDR1 GTSNPN, CDR2 SVGIG (reference sequence). This CDR3 has 15 residues. V was pared by 0 bases and J by 5 bases, with 14 bases between. CDR3 nucleotide sequence: TGTGCCTGGAGTGTACAATCGACAGCCCGAAACACCATATATTTT. Translating it yields CAWSVQSTARNTIYF.

This clone was picked up a small number of times. The chain has TRBV21-1 and TRBJ1-5; the table assigns TRBD1, which was not confirmed against the DNA. TRBV21-1 is described as a pseudogene. This CDR3 comprises 19 residues. CDR3 DNA sequence: TGTGCCAGCAGCAAATTTGACGCCCGCCGCAGGGGGATCAATCAGCCCCAGCATTTT. This encodes CASSKFDARRRGINQPQHF.

This rearrangement joins TRBV7-2 to TRBJ1-3, with 10 bases lining up with TRBD1. CDR1 and CDR2 (germline): SGHTA, FQGNSA. This CDR3 has 16 residues. The V and J ends lost 5 bases and 0 bases, in that order; junction bases with no gene match: 4. This chain's CDR3 is CASSQRTGGSGNTIYF. CDR3 DNA: TGTGCCAGCAGCCAAAGGACAGGGGGCTCTGGAAACACCATATATTTT.